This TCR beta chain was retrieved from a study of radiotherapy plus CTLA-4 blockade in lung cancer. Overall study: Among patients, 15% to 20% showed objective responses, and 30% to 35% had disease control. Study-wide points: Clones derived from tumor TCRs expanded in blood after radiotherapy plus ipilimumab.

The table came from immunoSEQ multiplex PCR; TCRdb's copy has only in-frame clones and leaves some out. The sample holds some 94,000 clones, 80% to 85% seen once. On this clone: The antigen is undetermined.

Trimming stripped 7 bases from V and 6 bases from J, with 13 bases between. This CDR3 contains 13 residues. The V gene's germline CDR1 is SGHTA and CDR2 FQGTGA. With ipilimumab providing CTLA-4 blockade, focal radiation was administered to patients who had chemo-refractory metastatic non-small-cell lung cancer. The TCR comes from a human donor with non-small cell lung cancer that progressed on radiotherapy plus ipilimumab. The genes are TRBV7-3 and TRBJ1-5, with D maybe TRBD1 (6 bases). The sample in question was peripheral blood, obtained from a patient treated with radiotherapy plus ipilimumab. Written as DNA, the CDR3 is TGTGCCAGCATTGGACAGTCAACTCAGCCCCAGCATTTT. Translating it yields CASIGQSTQPQHF.